Shown below are 10 T cell receptor beta chains from a single sample sequenced in a study of metastatic and nonmetastatic thyroid tumors. TCRdb re-called the PCR reads via MiXCR. The table has 35,000 to 50,000 clones, roughly 4% seen once. All patients were untreated before thyroid surgery. Specimen: blood. These receptors came from a female donor with papillary thyroid cancer or a benign thyroid nodule (not recorded which). Some clones in this sample may be carry-over from other donors' samples.

This clone was found many times. V usage is TRBV6-1 and J usage is TRBJ2-4; a weak D match, TRBD2 (6 bases). Germline V CDR1 and CDR2: MNHNS, SASEGT. V lost 6 bases and J lost 5, with 11 bases in between. CDR3 length: 13 amino acids. CDR3 region: CASSGGTENIQYF. Here the CDR3 DNA reads TGTGCCAGCAGCGGAGGGACGGAAAACATTCAGTACTTC.

Remarks on this clone: At one end, the junction sequence differs from germline, possibly due to a read error. The chain joins TRBV27 to TRBJ2-1; TRBD2 agrees at 8 bases. The CDR3 totals 15 residues. CDR1 and CDR2 (germline): MNHEY, SMNVEV (reference sequence). CDR3 in amino acids: CASMDGSGDYKEQFF. DNA of the CDR3: TGTGCCAGCATGGACGGTAGCGGGGACTACAAAGAGCAGTTCTTC.

This clone was seen only a few times. Just one base apart from a much larger clone, this may be a read error. V gene TRBV7-9 combines with J gene TRBJ1-2; TRBD1 aligns across 7 bases. The CDR3 runs 10 residues. Germline assignment: CDR1 SEHNR and CDR2 FQNEAQ (reference sequence). CDR3 loop: CASRPWTGHF. The CDR3 coding sequence is TGTGCCAGCAGACCCTGGACAGGACACTTC.

In this sample, this clone turned up many times. This chain connects TRBV9 to TRBJ2-3; no clear D gene. V was trimmed by 3 bases and J by 0 bases, leaving 20 bases between them. Germline CDR1 and CDR2: SGDLS and YYNGEE. This CDR3 is 18 amino acids long. CDR3 in amino acids: CASSATLYYSSSTDTQYF. Here the CDR3 DNA reads TGTGCCAGCAGCGCCACATTATACTACTCCTCTAGCACAGATACGCAGTATTTT. Together with reference TRBV9 and TRBJ2-3, the CDR3 gives the full variable domain: DSGVTQTPKHLITATGQRVTLRCSPRSGDLSVYWYQQSLDQGLQFLIQYYNGEERAKGNILERFSAQQFPDLHSELNLSSLELGDSALYFCASSATLYYSSSTDTQYFGPGTRLTVL.

At least ten counts were recorded for this clone. The V and J genes are TRBV30 and TRBJ1-5; 7 bases are shared with TRBD1. The J segment lost 0 bases and the V segment lost 1 base, leaving 21 bases of the junction unmatched. The germline V gene encodes CDR1 GTSNPN and CDR2 SVGIG (reference sequence). This CDR3 has 21 residues. For the CDR3, the DNA is TGTGCCTGGAGTGAGGGACAGAGTAGACCTCTACTCCTATATAGCAATCAGCCCCAGCATTTT. Translation gives CAWSEGQSRPLLLYSNQPQHF.

Sample share makes this clone medium-sized (0.01 to 0.1%). This rearrangement joins TRBV27 to TRBJ2-3; 7 bases line up with TRBD2. J gave up 2 bases and V 5 bases, and 7 bases lay outside the gene matches. Germline V gene sequence: CDR1 MNHEY, CDR2 SMNVEV (reference sequence). This CDR3 comprises 15 residues. Here the CDR3 reads CASSRWEGYTDTQYF. CDR3 nucleotides: TGTGCCAGCAGTAGGTGGGAGGGGTACACAGATACGCAGTATTTT.

The gene calls are TRBV12-3 or TRBV12-4 and TRBJ2-5; 8 bases map to TRBD1. J lost 3 bases, V lost 5 bases, and 5 bases had no gene match. The CDR3 is made up of 14 amino acids. The CDR3 reads CASSRQGTEETQYF. In DNA, the CDR3 is TGTGCCAGCAGTCGACAGGGGACGGAAGAGACCCAGTACTTC.

This clone was detected many times. CDR3 sequence: CASSLKENRDRERNEQFF. The CDR3 bases are TGTGCCAGCAGCTTAAAGGAAAACCGGGACAGGGAGCGAAATGAGCAGTTCTTC. The V call is TRBV11-2, the J call TRBJ2-1, with TRBD1 identical over 9 bases. This CDR3 spans 18 amino acids. Germline CDR1 and CDR2: SGHAT and FQNNGV. V gave up 2 bases and J gave up 7 bases; unmatched junction bases: 15.

This clone was seen a few times. The chain uses TRBV6-1 and TRBJ2-1; TRBD1 matches at 9 bases. Trimming at V came to 6 bases and at J to 6 bases, leaving 21 bases not matched to a gene. CDR3 size: 19 residues. Germline V gives CDR1 MNHNS, CDR2 SASEGT. CDR3 amino acids: CASSDPRTHTGGWSNEQFF. CDR3 nucleotides: TGTGCCAGCAGCGATCCCAGGACACACACAGGGGGCTGGAGCAATGAGCAGTTCTTC.

To note about this clone: A much larger clone differs from this one at a single base, so this may be a read error. J is TRBJ2-7 and V is TRBV10-2, with D possibly TRBD2 on 5 matching bases. The CDR3 is 10 residues long. CDR1 is WSHSY, CDR2 SAAADI, per germline. Here the CDR3 DNA reads TGCGCGTTCCGGGGCTACGAGCAGTACTTC. Amino acid sequence: CAFRGYEQYF.